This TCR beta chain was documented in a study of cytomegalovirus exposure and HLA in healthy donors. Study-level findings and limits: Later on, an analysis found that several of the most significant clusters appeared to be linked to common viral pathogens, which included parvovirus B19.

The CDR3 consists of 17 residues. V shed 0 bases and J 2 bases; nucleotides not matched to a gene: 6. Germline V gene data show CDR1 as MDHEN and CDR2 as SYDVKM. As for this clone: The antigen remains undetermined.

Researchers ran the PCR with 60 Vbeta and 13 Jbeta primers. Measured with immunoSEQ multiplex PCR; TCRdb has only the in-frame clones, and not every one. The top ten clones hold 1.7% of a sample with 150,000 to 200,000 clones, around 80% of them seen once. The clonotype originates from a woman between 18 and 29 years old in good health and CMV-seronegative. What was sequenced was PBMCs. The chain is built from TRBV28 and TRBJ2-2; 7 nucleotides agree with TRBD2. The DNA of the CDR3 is TGTGCCAGCAGTTTATGGGCCGGGGAGGGAAACACCGGGGAGCTGTTTTTT. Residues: CASSLWAGEGNTGELFF.